The rows below give T cell receptor beta chains drawn from one sample of a study of T cell responses to AZD1222 COVID-19 vaccine. Measured with immunoSEQ multiplex PCR; TCRdb has only the in-frame clones, and not every one. This table holds some 120,000 clones, 87% found once. Here the sequenced sample was peripheral blood, taken on day 0 of AZD1222 vaccination. These receptor sequences come from an adult in good health. Each CDR3 is given with its conserved first and last residue. A D gene is named only where the DNA matches it firmly. The size entry is marked missing in some rows and otherwise reads once, few, many or a size class.

CASSQEAAGEAFF,TGCGCCAGCAGCCAAGAAGCGGCAGGGGAAGCTTTCTTT,TRBV4-1,NA,NA,TRBJ1-1
CASSIKQRAGSPLHF,TGTGCCAGTAGTATAAAACAACGGGCGGGATCACCCCTCCACTTT,TRBV19,NA,once,TRBJ1-6
CASSVREGGRTDTQYF,TGTGCCAGCAGCGTGAGGGAGGGTGGGAGGACAGATACGCAGTATTTT,TRBV9,TRBD2,NA,TRBJ2-3
CASSLPTNEKLFF,TGTGCCAGCAGTTTACCAACTAATGAAAAACTGTTTTTT,TRBV28,NA,NA,TRBJ1-4
CASSTGSQPQHF,TGTGCTAGTTCTACAGGGAGTCAGCCCCAGCATTTT,TRBV12-5,NA,NA,TRBJ1-5
CASSPYRGRGEKLFF,TGTGCCAGCAGCCCCTACAGGGGCCGGGGGGAAAAACTGTTTTTT,TRBV9,TRBD1,NA,TRBJ1-4
CASSLSPAGNYGYTF,TGTGCCAGCAGCTTAAGCCCTGCGGGGAACTATGGCTACACCTTC,TRBV7-9,NA,few,TRBJ1-2
CAWTTGPGEKLFF,TGTGCCTGGACGACAGGGCCGGGTGAAAAACTGTTTTTT,TRBV30,TRBD1,NA,TRBJ1-4
CASSQLLRDPQKNIQYF,TGCGCCAGCAGCCAACTATTAAGGGACCCTCAAAAAAACATTCAGTACTTC,TRBV4-1,NA,NA,TRBJ2-4
CASSLDRGLGNIQYF,TGTGCCAGCAGCTTGGACAGGGGGCTGGGAAACATTCAGTACTTC,TRBV5-4,TRBD1,NA,TRBJ2-4
CASSLIGTGDSPLHF,TGTGCCAGCAGCTTAATTGGGACAGGGGACTCACCCCTCCACTTT,TRBV7-3,TRBD1,NA,TRBJ1-6
CAWSPGGGGSEAFF,TGTGCCTGGAGCCCCGGGGGGGGTGGGTCTGAAGCTTTCTTT,TRBV30,NA,NA,TRBJ1-1
CASSLSLAGRDTQYF,TGTGCCAGCAGCTTGTCCCTAGCGGGCCGCGATACGCAGTATTTT,TRBV5-4,TRBD2,NA,TRBJ2-3
CASSFTGVDSPLHF,TGTGCCAGCAGCTTCACAGGGGTGGATTCACCCCTCCACTTT,TRBV7-6,TRBD1,NA,TRBJ1-6
CASSQVGGLDEQYF,TGTGCCAGCAGCCAAGTCGGGGGCCTGGACGAGCAGTACTTC,TRBV4-2,NA,NA,TRBJ2-7
CASGGRNTEAFF,TGTGCTAGTGGCGGGAGGAACACTGAAGCTTTCTTT,TRBV12-5,NA,NA,TRBJ1-1
CASSPPLNSVPDTQYF,TGTGCCAGCTCACCACCGTTGAATAGCGTCCCAGATACGCAGTATTTT,TRBV18,NA,NA,TRBJ2-3
CASSYSELVDTEAFF,TGTGCCAGCAGTTACTCGGAGCTCGTGGACACTGAAGCTTTCTTT,TRBV6-5,NA,NA,TRBJ1-1
CASSQAGAGHDEQFF,TGCGCCAGCAGCCAAGCTGGGGCAGGACACGATGAGCAGTTCTTC,TRBV4-1,NA,NA,TRBJ2-1
CASSVLGNQPQHF,TGTGCCAGCAGTGTTTTGGGTAACCAGCCCCAGCATTTT,TRBV2,NA,NA,TRBJ1-5
CASSLAPTLAGGDTQYF,TGTGCCAGCAGCTTGGCTCCGACCTTAGCGGGAGGGGATACGCAGTATTTT,TRBV11-3,TRBD2,NA,TRBJ2-3
CASSVASLETGELFF,TGTGCCAGCAGCGTAGCTAGCTTGGAGACCGGGGAGCTGTTTTTT,TRBV9,NA,NA,TRBJ2-2
CASSTGTGYRGYTF,TGTGCCAGCAGTACCGGGACAGGGTACAGGGGCTACACCTTC,TRBV6-5,TRBD1,NA,TRBJ1-2
CASSLRPNNQPQHF,TGTGCCAGCAGTTTGAGGCCAAATAATCAGCCCCAGCATTTT,TRBV27,NA,NA,TRBJ1-5
CASSPVRGNWNYGYTF,TGTGCCAGCAGCCCTGTCAGGGGCAACTGGAACTATGGCTACACCTTC,TRBV7-6,NA,NA,TRBJ1-2
CASRRGVQPTDTQYF,TGTGCCAGCAGGAGGGGGGTGCAGCCCACAGATACGCAGTATTTT,TRBV6-4,NA,NA,TRBJ2-3
CASSEWSPGLSNQPQHF,TGTGCCAGCAGTGAATGGTCACCGGGGCTAAGCAATCAGCCCCAGCATTTT,TRBV6-1,NA,NA,TRBJ1-5
CASRRRHFGGHGYTF,TGTGCCAGCCGAAGGAGACATTTCGGCGGTCATGGCTACACCTTC,TRBV6-4,NA,NA,TRBJ1-2
CASSIAGGELFF,TGTGCCAGTAGTATAGCTGGAGGGGAGCTGTTTTTT,TRBV19,NA,NA,TRBJ2-2
CASSPRVQSYPTDTQYF,TGTGCCAGCAGCCCCCGGGTACAGTCCTACCCCACAGATACGCAGTATTTT,TRBV5-5,NA,NA,TRBJ2-3
CASSRPGLAGGPAQYF,TGTGCCAGCAGTAGACCGGGACTAGCGGGAGGGCCCGCGCAGTACTTC,TRBV5-4,TRBD2,NA,TRBJ2-7
CASSMGRGNQPQHF,TGTGCCAGTAGTATGGGCAGGGGCAATCAGCCCCAGCATTTT,TRBV19,NA,once,TRBJ1-5
CASSQGVWGNTIYF,TGTGCCAGCAGCCAAGGGGTGTGGGGAAACACCATATATTTT,TRBV3-1/TRBV3-2,NA,NA,TRBJ1-3
CASSQPGPDTEAFF,TGTGCCAGCAGCCAGCCGGGCCCAGACACTGAAGCTTTCTTT,TRBV3-1/TRBV3-2,NA,NA,TRBJ1-1
CASSGVLLNSPLHF,TGTGCCAGTTCGGGGGTCCTTCTAAATTCACCCCTCCACTTT,TRBV19,NA,NA,TRBJ1-6
CASSRGATDTQYF,TGCGCCAGCAGCCGGGGGGCGACAGATACGCAGTATTTT,TRBV5-1,NA,NA,TRBJ2-3
CASSLSPGQDNQPQHF,TGTGCCAGCAGCCTCAGTCCGGGACAGGACAATCAGCCCCAGCATTTT,TRBV7-6,TRBD1,NA,TRBJ1-5
CASSELTGERNTQYF,TGTGCCAGCAGTGAACTTACGGGAGAGAGGAATACGCAGTATTTT,TRBV6-1,NA,medium-sized,TRBJ2-3
CASSRSAEPYNEQFF,TGTGCCAGCAGTCGGAGTGCCGAACCTTACAATGAGCAGTTCTTC,TRBV7-3,NA,NA,TRBJ2-1
CSDQCCAPEQYF,TGCAGCGACCAATGCTGCGCACCCGAGCAGTACTTC,TRBV29-1,NA,NA,TRBJ2-7
CASTSRTSGSSGANVLTF,TGTGCCAGCACGTCAAGGACTAGCGGGAGCTCTGGGGCCAACGTCCTGACTTTC,TRBV19,TRBD2,NA,TRBJ2-6
CASSVRGEAFF,TGTGCCAGCAGTGTGAGGGGTGAAGCTTTCTTT,TRBV3-1/TRBV3-2,NA,NA,TRBJ1-1
CASSLVSRASPLHF,TGTGCCAGCAGTTTAGTTTCCAGGGCTTCACCCCTCCACTTT,TRBV28,NA,NA,TRBJ1-6
CASSAPLAKNIQYF,TGTGCCAGCAGTGCCCCCTTAGCCAAAAACATTCAGTACTTC,TRBV2,NA,few,TRBJ2-4
CASSIMWTDTDTQYF,TGTGCCAGTAGTATAATGTGGACGGACACAGATACGCAGTATTTT,TRBV19,NA,NA,TRBJ2-3
CATSGGDYGYTF,TGTGCCACCAGTGGAGGGGACTATGGCTACACCTTC,TRBV24-1,NA,NA,TRBJ1-2
CASSHRDGYEQYF,TGTGCCAGCAGCCACAGGGACGGCTACGAGCAGTACTTC,TRBV11-3,NA,NA,TRBJ2-7